This is a list of T cell receptor beta chains from one sample in a study of beta chain features in type 1 diabetes. Only in-frame clones appear in the TCRdb table, and some are missing; sequencing was by immunoSEQ multiplex PCR. Of about 350,000 clones listed, around 19% are singletons. Sequencing used naive CD4+ T cells from blood. Receptor source: a woman under 30 in good health. Both conserved end residues are part of each CDR3. The D gene is left open where the match is weak. The listing skips clone size in some rows; elsewhere it reads once, few, many or a size class.

>TRBV7-2|TRBJ1-5|-|-
CASSLDQEQPQHF
TGTGCCAGCAGCTTAGATCAGGAACAGCCCCAGCATTTT
>TRBV6-5|TRBJ1-2|-|few
CASSYQRGRGNYGYTF
TGTGCCAGCAGTTACCAACGGGGCAGGGGAAACTATGGCTACACCTTC
>TRBV30|TRBJ1-2|-|few
CACWTQVHGYTF
TGTGCCTGTTGGACACAGGTACATGGCTACACCTTC
>TRBV4-3|TRBJ2-5|TRBD2|-
CASSQGFKGLAVYQETQYF
TGCGCCAGCAGCCAAGGTTTTAAGGGACTAGCTGTGTACCAAGAGACCCAGTACTTC
>TRBV2|TRBJ1-5|-|few
CASSARGNQPQHF
TGTGCCAGCAGTGCGCGCGGCAATCAGCCCCAGCATTTT
>TRBV30|TRBJ2-1|-|few
CAWRGRGGYNEQFF
TGTGCCTGGAGGGGGAGGGGGGGGTACAATGAGCAGTTCTTC
>TRBV9|TRBJ2-5|TRBD1|few
CASSVTGQQETQYF
TGTGCCAGCAGCGTAACGGGACAGCAAGAGACCCAGTACTTC
>TRBV9|TRBJ1-1|-|-
CASSVDGGGQSEAFF
TGTGCCAGCAGCGTAGACGGGGGGGGACAAAGTGAAGCTTTCTTT
>TRBV14|TRBJ2-3|TRBD2|-
CASSQTPGLAADTQYF
TGTGCCAGCAGCCAGACACCGGGACTAGCGGCAGATACGCAGTATTTT
>TRBV6-6|TRBJ1-5|TRBD1|-
CATRGRGLDSNQPQHF
TGTGCCACTCGGGGCAGGGGGCTCGATAGCAATCAGCCCCAGCATTTT
>TRBV4-1|TRBJ2-3|-|few
CASSQVGLTTDTQYF
TGCGCCAGCAGCCAGGTAGGACTCACCACAGATACGCAGTATTTT
>TRBV6-6|TRBJ2-1|TRBD1|-
CASSGTDYNEQFF
TGTGCCAGCAGCGGGACAGACTACAATGAGCAGTTCTTC
>TRBV14|TRBJ1-2|TRBD1|once
CASSSTGYGYTF
TGTGCCAGCAGCTCGACAGGGTATGGCTACACCTTC
>TRBV6-6|TRBJ2-7|TRBD2|-
CASNPGTSGGYEQYF
TGTGCCAGCAACCCAGGGACTAGCGGTGGGTACGAGCAGTACTTC
>TRBV2|TRBJ2-7|TRBD1|-
CASRGQLYEQYF
TGTGCCAGCAGGGGACAGCTCTACGAGCAGTACTTC
>TRBV6-1|TRBJ2-1|TRBD2|-
CASSASGRNEQFF
TGTGCCAGCAGTGCCAGCGGGAGAAATGAGCAGTTCTTC
>TRBV4-1|TRBJ1-2|-|few
CASSHPREVAYGYTF
TGCGCCAGCAGCCATCCCCGGGAAGTCGCATATGGCTACACCTTC
>TRBV11-2|TRBJ2-5|-|few
CASSLRGGTGGSQETQYF
TGTGCCAGCAGCTTAAGGGGGGGGACTGGCGGATCCCAAGAGACCCAGTACTTC
>TRBV5-4|TRBJ2-7|TRBD1|once
CASSSDREYSYEQYF
TGTGCCAGCAGCTCGGACAGGGAGTATTCATACGAGCAGTACTTC
>TRBV30|TRBJ1-5|TRBD1|-
CAWAEGAFSCQPQHF
TGTGCCTGGGCGGAGGGGGCATTCTCCTGTCAGCCCCAGCATTTT
>TRBV5-1|TRBJ1-1|TRBD1|-
CASSLAPGQGNTEAFF
TGCGCCAGCAGCTTGGCACCGGGACAGGGGAACACTGAAGCTTTCTTT
>TRBV7-2|TRBJ2-7|-|-
CASSLVGPAYEQYF
TGTGCCAGCAGCTTAGTCGGTCCCGCCTACGAGCAGTACTTC
>TRBV9|TRBJ2-3|-|-
CASSVAPGVDTQYF
TGTGCCAGCAGCGTAGCCCCGGGGGTAGATACGCAGTATTTT
>TRBV5-1|TRBJ2-7|TRBD2|-
CASSLEGTSGNYEQYF
TGCGCCAGCAGCTTGGAAGGTACTAGCGGGAACTACGAGCAGTACTTC
>TRBV19|TRBJ2-7|-|-
CASSIGRTLTYEQYF
TGTGCCAGTAGTATAGGTAGGACACTAACCTACGAGCAGTACTTC
>TRBV7-2|TRBJ1-1|TRBD1|-
CASSLVGGQGTEAFF
TGTGCCAGCAGCTTAGTAGGGGGACAGGGAACTGAAGCTTTCTTT
>TRBV10-3|TRBJ2-2|-|-
CAISESSGIGELFF
TGTGCCATCAGTGAGTCGAGCGGAATCGGGGAGCTGTTTTTT
>TRBV19|TRBJ1-2|-|few
CASIRAGGQYGYTF
TGTGCCAGTATCCGGGCTGGGGGCCAGTATGGCTACACCTTC
>TRBV4-1|TRBJ1-6|-|-
CASSRSDGGYNSPLHF
TGCGCCAGCAGCCGTTCGGACGGGGGATATAATTCACCCCTCCACTTT
>TRBV25-1|TRBJ1-1|-|few
CASSVWGGAEAFF
TGTGCCAGCAGTGTATGGGGCGGCGCTGAAGCTTTCTTT
>TRBV7-2|TRBJ1-5|-|few
CASSLAIGQSNSNQPQHF
TGTGCCAGCAGCTTAGCGATCGGACAGAGCAATAGCAATCAGCCCCAGCATTTT
>TRBV30|TRBJ2-6|-|few
CAWNRLSSGANVLTF
TGTGCCTGGAACAGGTTGAGCTCTGGGGCCAACGTCCTGACTTTC
>TRBV18|TRBJ2-7|-|few
CASSPAGLLYEQYF
TGTGCCAGCTCGCCAGCGGGCCTACTTTACGAGCAGTACTTC
>TRBV18|TRBJ1-2|TRBD1|once
CASSVGQPYGYTF
TGTGCCAGCTCTGTGGGACAGCCCTATGGCTACACCTTC
>TRBV30|TRBJ1-1|-|few
CAWSRASGTEAFF
TGTGCCTGGAGCAGGGCCAGTGGCACTGAAGCTTTCTTT
>TRBV29-1|TRBJ1-1|-|few
CSVEDLWQGETEAFF
TGCAGCGTTGAAGATCTTTGGCAGGGTGAAACTGAAGCTTTCTTT
>TRBV29-1|TRBJ2-5|-|-
CSGERETQYF
TGCAGCGGTGAACGGGAGACCCAGTACTTC
>TRBV18|TRBJ1-2|-|-
CASSPTEEQGYTF
TGTGCCAGCTCGCCGACAGAGGAGCAGGGCTACACCTTC
>TRBV5-1|TRBJ2-2|-|few
CASSLAATSGFGELFF
TGCGCCAGCAGCTTGGCCGCGACTAGTGGGTTCGGGGAGCTGTTTTTT
>TRBV2|TRBJ2-2|-|once
CASSEGSRYGELFF
TGTGCCAGCAGTGAAGGTTCGAGGTACGGGGAGCTGTTTTTT
>TRBV6-1|TRBJ2-7|TRBD1|-
CASSEAGTVSYEQYF
TGTGCCAGCAGTGAAGCCGGGACAGTTTCCTACGAGCAGTACTTC
>TRBV6-1|TRBJ1-1|TRBD1|few
CASRQGANLNTEAFF
TGTGCCAGCAGGCAGGGGGCGAATTTGAACACTGAAGCTTTCTTT
>TRBV19|TRBJ1-5|-|few
CASTFTGRGSQPQHF
TGTGCCAGTACGTTCACCGGCAGGGGTTCTCAGCCCCAGCATTTT
>TRBV6-5|TRBJ2-1|TRBD2|few
CASSFTRTSGSLFF
TGTGCCAGCAGTTTTACCCGGACTAGCGGGAGTCTGTTCTTC
>TRBV5-1|TRBJ1-4|TRBD1|few
CASSQTGEEKLFF
TGCGCCAGCAGCCAAACAGGGGAAGAAAAACTGTTTTTT
>TRBV7-3|TRBJ1-1|TRBD1|few
CASSLTGQGTEAFF
TGTGCCAGCAGCTTAACGGGACAGGGCACTGAAGCTTTCTTT
>TRBV5-6|TRBJ2-7|-|-
CASSLQGIYEQYF
TGTGCCAGCAGCCTCCAGGGTATCTACGAGCAGTACTTC
>TRBV30|TRBJ2-5|-|few
CAWRREGETQYF
TGTGCCTGGAGGAGGGAAGGAGAGACCCAGTACTTC
>TRBV4-1|TRBJ2-6|TRBD1|-
CASSQFRDRGAGANVLTF
TGCGCCAGCAGCCAATTCAGGGACAGGGGGGCTGGGGCCAACGTCCTGACTTTC
>TRBV5-1|TRBJ2-7|-|-
CASSLFPAGGQGEQYF
TGCGCCAGCAGCTTATTCCCGGCGGGGGGACAGGGCGAGCAGTACTTC
>TRBV18|TRBJ2-7|TRBD1|-
CASSLRQGDEQYF
TGTGCCAGCTCACTTAGACAGGGCGACGAGCAGTACTTC
>TRBV9|TRBJ2-3|TRBD2|-
CASSVAGGTTDTQYF
TGTGCCAGCAGCGTAGCGGGGGGGACCACAGATACGCAGTATTTT
>TRBV2|TRBJ2-1|-|few
CAIKMDSYNEQFF
TGTGCCATCAAGATGGACAGTTACAATGAGCAGTTCTTC
>TRBV4-1|TRBJ1-3|-|few
CASRKFSGSGNTIYF
TGCGCCAGCAGGAAATTCTCGGGCTCTGGAAACACCATATATTTT
>TRBV5-1|TRBJ1-2|-|-
CASSLVGDYGYTF
TGCGCCAGCAGCTTGGTGGGAGATTATGGCTACACCTTC